The 26 T cell receptor beta chains given below trace back to one sample, sequenced in a study of blood T cell repertoires in COVID-19. TCRdb keeps only in-frame clones here, not all; method: immunoSEQ multiplex PCR. Found here are approximately 190,000 clones, 80% of them singletons; the top ten hold under 8%. The material sequenced was peripheral blood. The receptors were gathered from a man between 60 and 70 years old with acute or convalescent COVID-19.

This clone occurred once. The rearrangement joins TRBV5-1 to TRBJ1-1; 7 nucleotides line up with TRBD1. Germline V CDR1 and CDR2: SGHRS, YFSETQ. This CDR3 spans 13 amino acids. V lost 4 bases to trimming and J lost 5 bases; unmatched junction nucleotides: 5. The CDR3 nucleotides read TGCGCCAGCAGCAGAACAGGGGTGACTGAAGCTTTCTTT. Its protein is CASSRTGVTEAFF. The full variable domain, with the rest looked up from reference TRBV5-1 and TRBJ1-1, is KAGVTQTPRYLIKTRGQQVTLSCSPISGHRSVSWYQQTPGQGLQFLFEYFSETQRNKGNFPGRFSGRQFSNSRSEMNVSTLELGDSALYLCASSRTGVTEAFFGQGTRLTVV.

The gene calls are TRBV2 and TRBJ1-6, with D perhaps matching TRBD1 (5 bases). V shed 7 bases and J shed 7 bases, with 14 bases lying between them. CDR1 is SNHLY and CDR2 is FYNNEI in the germline V gene. CDR3 length equals 14 residues. For the CDR3, the DNA is TGTGCCAGCATGGTGGGGGGGTACAATTCACCCCTCCACTTT. As protein: CASMVGGYNSPLHF.

This clone was recorded once. Other DNA variants within this sample encode the same CDR3. The chain is built from TRBV5-1 and TRBJ1-2; 7 positions match TRBD1. CDR1 and CDR2 from the germline V gene are SGHRS and YFSETQ. This CDR3 region has 13 residues. Trimming took 3 bases from V and 5 from J; bases not matched to a gene: 4. CDR3 amino acids: CASSSGQSYGYTF. As DNA, the CDR3 is TGCGCCAGCAGCTCGGGACAGAGTTATGGCTACACCTTC. Full variable domain (rest looked up from reference TRBV5-1 and TRBJ1-2): KAGVTQTPRYLIKTRGQQVTLSCSPISGHRSVSWYQQTPGQGLQFLFEYFSETQRNKGNFPGRFSGRQFSNSRSEMNVSTLELGDSALYLCASSSGQSYGYTFGSGTRLTVV.

The CDR3 DNA reads TGTGCCAGCAGTGAAAATAGCCTGAACACCGGGGAGCTGTTTTTT. Translated: CASSENSLNTGELFF. The chain carries TRBV6-1 and TRBJ2-2; D remains unclear. V dropped 2 bases and J dropped 1 base, with 8 bases sitting between them. The germline gives CDR1 MNHNS, CDR2 SASEGT. The CDR3 sequence is 15 residues long.

V gene TRBV6-1 combines with J gene TRBJ1-2; D call uncertain. Deletions cut 1 base from V and 2 bases from J, with 14 bases between. Per the germline V gene, CDR1 is MNHNS and CDR2 is SASEGT. CDR3 length: 16 residues. The CDR3 sequence is CASSEGRGLLNYGYTF. As DNA, the CDR3 is TGTGCCAGCAGTGAAGGAAGAGGGCTATTAAACTATGGCTACACCTTC.

The CDR3 protein is CASSADIEQPQHF. The CDR3 DNA follows: TGTGCCAGCAGCGCAGACATTGAACAGCCCCAGCATTTT. This rearrangement joins TRBV2 to TRBJ1-5; D not certain. This CDR3 comprises 13 residues. Germline V CDR1 and CDR2: SNHLY, FYNNEI. V was cut by 6 bases and J by 7 bases, with 13 bases left in between. The full variable domain, in which reference TRBV2 and TRBJ1-5 provide the parts outside the CDR3, is EPEVTQTPSHQVTQMGQEVILRCVPISNHLYFYWYRQILGQKVEFLVSFYNNEISEKSEIFDDQFSVERPDGSNFTLKIRSTKLEDSAMYFCASSADIEQPQHFGDGTRLSIL.

The J gene is TRBJ2-3, the V gene TRBV24-1; 14 bases map to TRBD2. V shed 1 base and J 5 bases; nucleotides not matched to a gene: 1. The germline gives CDR1 KGHDR, CDR2 SFDVKD. This CDR3 has 16 residues. CDR3 region: CATSDFGLAGGDTQYF. The CDR3 coding sequence is TGTGCCACCAGTGATTTCGGACTAGCGGGAGGAGATACGCAGTATTTT.

The rearrangement links TRBV29-1 to TRBJ1-3; D is undetermined. V was trimmed by 5 bases and J by 0 bases, leaving 14 bases between them. CDR1 is SQVTM, CDR2 ANQGSEA, per germline. The length of the CDR3 is 15 residues. This CDR3 reads CSVQASTYSGNTIYF. The CDR3 nucleotides read TGCAGCGTTCAAGCATCTACGTACTCTGGAAACACCATATATTTT.

With regard to this clone: An end of the junction does not agree with germline; a read error may underlie this. V usage is TRBV12-3 or TRBV12-4 and J usage is TRBJ2-4; D possibly corresponds to TRBD2 (6 bases). This CDR3 comprises 13 residues. This CDR3 reads CASSIAAMDIQYF. The CDR3 coding sequence is TGTGCCAGCAGTATAGCGGCCATGGACATTCAGTACTTC.

This clone was seen a single time. The chain has TRBV14 and TRBJ1-2; D is possibly TRBD1 (6 bases). Trimming removed 5 bases at V and 4 bases at J, with 11 bases between. The V gene's germline CDR1 is SGHDN and CDR2 FVKESK. The CDR3 is 13 residues long. The DNA for the CDR3 is TGTGCCAGCAGCTATCGACAGGCCTATGGCTACACCTTC. Encoded protein: CASSYRQAYGYTF.

The chain combines TRBV18 with TRBJ1-1, with D maybe TRBD1 (6 bases). Trimming cost V 0 bases and J 1 base, with 12 bases left between them. This CDR3 contains 16 residues. The germline gives CDR1 KGHSH, CDR2 LQKENI. CDR3 region: CASSPPNGRGNTEAFF. The CDR3 DNA reads as TGTGCCAGCTCACCACCGAACGGCAGGGGGAACACTGAAGCTTTCTTT.

The V call is TRBV3-1 (or the pseudogene TRBV3-2), the J call TRBJ1-5; 7 bases agree with TRBD1. Germline V gene lookup returns CDR1 LGHDT and CDR2 YNNKEL (reference sequence). Unmatched junction bases numbered 6, after V lost 3 bases and J lost 7 bases. This CDR3 contains 14 residues. The DNA of the CDR3 is TGTGCCAGCAGCCATACAGGGGAGGAACAGCCCCAGCATTTT. Translating gives CASSHTGEEQPQHF.

V and J are TRBV10-3 and TRBJ1-2; a weak D match, TRBD1 (6 bases). The germline V gene has CDR1 ENHRY and CDR2 SYGVKD. This CDR3 has 15 amino acids. V was clipped by 0 bases and J by 4 bases, with 12 bases between them. CDR3 loop: CAISESTGKGYGYTF. The CDR3 DNA reads as TGTGCCATCAGTGAGTCAACAGGGAAGGGCTATGGCTACACCTTC.

This sequence joins TRBV24-1 and TRBJ1-4; possible D gene TRBD1, 6 bases. The CDR3 runs to 15 residues. CDR1 is KGHDR and CDR2 is SFDVKD in the germline V gene. The V and J ends lost 8 bases and 0 bases respectively, with 12 bases between them. CDR3 sequence (DNA): TGTGCCACCATTTTTGAGGGGGCAACTAATGAAAAACTGTTTTTT. Amino acids: CATIFEGATNEKLFF.

The J gene is TRBJ1-5, the V gene TRBV27; D unclear. Germline loops: CDR1 MNHEY, CDR2 SMNVEV (reference sequence). Trimming shortened V by 6 bases and J by 5 bases, and 11 bases separated the two germline ends. CDR3 length equals 13 residues. The CDR3 DNA follows: TGTGCCAGCAGCCCCGGTTCTCATCAGCCCCAGCATTTT. It encodes CASSPGSHQPQHF.

This chain joins TRBV6-5 and TRBJ2-5; 8 bases line up with TRBD1. V lost 3 bases, J lost 0 bases, and 6 bases stayed unmatched. The CDR3 has 16 residues. Germline assignment: CDR1 MNHEY and CDR2 SVGAGI. In DNA form, the CDR3 reads TGTGCCAGCAGTTATTCTGACAGGGGTTACCAAGAGACCCAGTACTTC. This gives the protein CASSYSDRGYQETQYF.

The CDR3 loop is CASSQDSRSSYNSPLHF. The CDR3 bases are TGTGCCAGCAGCCAAGATAGCCGGAGCTCCTATAATTCACCCCTCCACTTT. The V call is TRBV4-2, the J call TRBJ1-6; no reliable D call. Trimming stripped 0 bases from V and 0 bases from J, with 9 bases between. The CDR3 runs to 17 residues. Germline CDR1 is LGHNA and CDR2 is YNFKEQ.

This clone was picked up a small number of times. The chain carries TRBV12-3 or TRBV12-4 and TRBJ2-3, with D perhaps TRBD1 (5 bases). CDR3 length: 12 amino acids. The ends were cut back, 5 bases at V and 6 bases at J, with 9 bases in the middle. In DNA form, the CDR3 reads TGTGCCAGCAGTCCCCAGGGCGATACGCAGTATTTT. This codes for CASSPQGDTQYF.

J is TRBJ2-1 and V is TRBV18, with 12 nucleotides matching TRBD2. CDR3 size: 15 residues. Germline assignment: CDR1 KGHSH and CDR2 LQKENI. V lost 6 bases, J lost 8 bases, and 8 bases stayed unmatched. The DNA of the CDR3 is TGTGCCAGCTCCCGGGGACTAGCGGGTGAGGATGAGCAGTTCTTC. It yields the protein CASSRGLAGEDEQFF.

This chain uses TRBV9 with TRBJ1-5; 8 bases align to TRBD1. The CDR3 is 15 residues long. Germline trimming cut 4 bases from V and 7 bases from J; bases unmatched to any gene: 10. From germline, CDR1 is SGDLS and CDR2 YYNGEE. CDR3 amino acids: CASSLTGQGGQPQHF. CDR3 coding DNA: TGTGCCAGCAGCCTTACCGGACAGGGTGGGCAGCCCCAGCATTTT.

V gene TRBV11-2 combines with J gene TRBJ2-3; a possible D gene is TRBD2 (5 bases). The V and J ends lost 1 base and 0 bases respectively, with 20 bases between them. The length of the CDR3 is 19 residues. CDR1 SGHAT and CDR2 FQNNGV come from the germline V gene. CDR3 residues: CASSLARDQAGYSTDTQYF. In nucleotides, the CDR3 is TGTGCCAGCAGCTTAGCGCGTGATCAGGCGGGCTATAGCACAGATACGCAGTATTTT.

The chain couples TRBV7-9 to TRBJ1-5; TRBD1 might be the D (5 bases). Trimming took 1 base from V and 7 from J, leaving 14 bases between them. The germline V gene encodes CDR1 SEHNR and CDR2 FQNEAQ (reference sequence). The CDR3 has 15 amino acids. CDR3: CASSLGAGEGQPQHF. The CDR3 bases are TGTGCCAGCAGCTTAGGTGCGGGGGAAGGGCAGCCCCAGCATTTT.

A word on this clone: The sample holds other DNA sequences that translate to the same CDR3. The rearrangement links TRBV20-1 to TRBJ1-2; no clear D gene. This CDR3 has 11 residues. V lost 6 bases, J lost 5 bases, and 10 bases lay in between. Germline loops: CDR1 DFQATT, CDR2 SNEGSKA (reference sequence). CDR3 in amino acids: CSANGVYGYTF. The CDR3 DNA is TGCAGTGCAAACGGGGTTTATGGCTACACCTTC.

The genes are TRBV6-5 and TRBJ1-4, with TRBD1 identical over 7 bases. CDR1 is MNHEY and CDR2 is SVGAGI in the germline V gene. The CDR3 consists of 16 residues. J was trimmed by 1 base and V by 2 bases; bases with no gene match: 4. The CDR3 DNA sequence: TGTGCCAGCAGTTACCGCGGACAGGTAACTAATGAAAAACTGTTTTTT. It codes for CASSYRGQVTNEKLFF.

This clone showed up just once. The chain couples TRBV5-1 to TRBJ1-4; perhaps TRBD1 as D (6 bases). Looked up from germline, CDR1 is SGHRS and CDR2 is YFSETQ. This CDR3 contains 15 residues. Trimming shortened V by 4 bases and J by 4 bases, and 14 bases separated the two germline ends. CDR3 amino acids: CASSLRGGLNEKLFF. The CDR3 nucleotides are TGCGCCAGCAGCCTCCGGGGGGGCCTTAATGAAAAACTGTTTTTT.

The chain carries TRBV5-4 and TRBJ2-1; TRBD2 matches at 9 bases. With V trimmed by 2 bases and J by 8 bases, 14 bases remained unmatched. Germline V CDR1 and CDR2: SGHNT, YYREEE (reference sequence). This CDR3 region has 17 residues. The chain's CDR3 is CASSLGQGGGAPHEQFF. CDR3 nucleotides: TGTGCCAGCAGCTTAGGCCAAGGCGGGGGGGCCCCCCATGAGCAGTTCTTC.